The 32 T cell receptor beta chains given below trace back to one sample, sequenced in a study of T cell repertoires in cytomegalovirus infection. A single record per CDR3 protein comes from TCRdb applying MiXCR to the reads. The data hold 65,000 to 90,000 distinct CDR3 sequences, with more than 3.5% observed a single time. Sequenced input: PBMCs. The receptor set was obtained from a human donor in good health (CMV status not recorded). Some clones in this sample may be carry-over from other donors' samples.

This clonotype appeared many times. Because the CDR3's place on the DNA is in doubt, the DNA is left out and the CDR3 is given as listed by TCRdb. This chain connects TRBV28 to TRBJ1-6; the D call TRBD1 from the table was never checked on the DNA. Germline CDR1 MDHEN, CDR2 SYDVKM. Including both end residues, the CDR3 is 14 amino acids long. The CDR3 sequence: CASSTSDREAPLHF.

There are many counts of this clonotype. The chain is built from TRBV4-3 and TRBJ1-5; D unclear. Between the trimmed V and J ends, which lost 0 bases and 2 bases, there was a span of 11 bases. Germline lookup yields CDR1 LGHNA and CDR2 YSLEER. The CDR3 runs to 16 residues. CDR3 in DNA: TGCGCCAGCAGCCAAGATATAACCGGGGGCAATCAGCCCCAGCATTTT. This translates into CASSQDITGGNQPQHF.

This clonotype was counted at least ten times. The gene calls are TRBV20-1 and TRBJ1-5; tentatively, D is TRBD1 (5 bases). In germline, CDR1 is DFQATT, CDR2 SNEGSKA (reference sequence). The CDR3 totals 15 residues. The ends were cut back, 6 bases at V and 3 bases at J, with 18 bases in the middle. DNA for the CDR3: TGCAGTGCCGCTTCCGGCAGGGACTACAATCAGCCCCAGCATTTT. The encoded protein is CSAASGRDYNQPQHF.

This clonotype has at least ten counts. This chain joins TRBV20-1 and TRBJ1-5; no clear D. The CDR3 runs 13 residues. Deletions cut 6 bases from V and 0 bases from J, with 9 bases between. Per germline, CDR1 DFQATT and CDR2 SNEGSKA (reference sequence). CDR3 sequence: CSATEYSNQPQHF. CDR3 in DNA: TGCAGTGCGACGGAGTATAGCAATCAGCCCCAGCATTTT.

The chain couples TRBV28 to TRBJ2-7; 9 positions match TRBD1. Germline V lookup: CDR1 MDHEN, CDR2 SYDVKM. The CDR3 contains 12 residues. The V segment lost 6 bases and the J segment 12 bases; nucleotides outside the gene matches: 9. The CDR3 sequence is CASSQGQGIWYF. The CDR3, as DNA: TGTGCCAGCAGCCAGGGACAGGGAATTTGGTACTTC.

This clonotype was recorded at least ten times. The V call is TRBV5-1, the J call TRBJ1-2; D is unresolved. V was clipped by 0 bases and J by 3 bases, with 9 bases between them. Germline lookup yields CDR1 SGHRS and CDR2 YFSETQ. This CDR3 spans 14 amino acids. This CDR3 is CASSLAGPDYGYTF. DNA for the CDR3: TGCGCCAGCAGCTTGGCCGGGCCAGACTATGGCTACACCTTC. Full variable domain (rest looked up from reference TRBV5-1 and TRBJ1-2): KAGVTQTPRYLIKTRGQQVTLSCSPISGHRSVSWYQQTPGQGLQFLFEYFSETQRNKGNFPGRFSGRQFSNSRSEMNVSTLELGDSALYLCASSLAGPDYGYTFGSGTRLTVV.

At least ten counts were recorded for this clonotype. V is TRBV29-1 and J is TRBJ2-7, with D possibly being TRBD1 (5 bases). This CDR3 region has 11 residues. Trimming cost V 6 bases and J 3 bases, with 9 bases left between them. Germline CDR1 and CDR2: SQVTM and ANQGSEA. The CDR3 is CSVHDSYEQYF. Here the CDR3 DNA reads TGCAGCGTCCACGACAGCTACGAGCAGTACTTC.

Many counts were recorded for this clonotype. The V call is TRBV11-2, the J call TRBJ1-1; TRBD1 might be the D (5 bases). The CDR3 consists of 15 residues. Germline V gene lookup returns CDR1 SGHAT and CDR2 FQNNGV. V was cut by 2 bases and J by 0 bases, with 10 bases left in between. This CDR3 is CASSLRPDMNTEAFF. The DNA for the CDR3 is TGTGCCAGCAGCTTAAGGCCGGACATGAACACTGAAGCTTTCTTT.

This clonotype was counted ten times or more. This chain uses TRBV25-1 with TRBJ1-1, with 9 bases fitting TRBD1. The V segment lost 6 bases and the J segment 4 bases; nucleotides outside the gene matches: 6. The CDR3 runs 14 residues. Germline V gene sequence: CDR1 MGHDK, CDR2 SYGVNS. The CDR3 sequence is CASSLTGGRTEAFF. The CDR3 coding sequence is TGTGCCAGCAGCCTAACAGGGGGCCGCACTGAAGCTTTCTTT.

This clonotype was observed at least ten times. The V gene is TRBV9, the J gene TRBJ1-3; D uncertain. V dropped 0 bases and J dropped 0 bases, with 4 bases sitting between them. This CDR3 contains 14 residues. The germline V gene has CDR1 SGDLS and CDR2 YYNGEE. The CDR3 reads CASSVAVSGNTIYF. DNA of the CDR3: TGTGCCAGCAGCGTAGCAGTCTCTGGAAACACCATATATTTT.

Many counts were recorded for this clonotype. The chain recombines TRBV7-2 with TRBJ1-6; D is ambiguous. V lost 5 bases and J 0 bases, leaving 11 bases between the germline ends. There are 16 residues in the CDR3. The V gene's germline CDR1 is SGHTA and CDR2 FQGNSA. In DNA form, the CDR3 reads TGTGCCAGCAGCCTGCGGTTGAGCTCCTATAATTCACCCCTCCACTTT. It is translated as CASSLRLSSYNSPLHF.

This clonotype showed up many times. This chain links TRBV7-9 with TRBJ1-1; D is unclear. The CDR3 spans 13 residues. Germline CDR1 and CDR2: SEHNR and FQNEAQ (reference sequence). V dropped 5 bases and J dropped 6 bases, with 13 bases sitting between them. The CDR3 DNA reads TGTGCCAGCAGCCCCCGAGATGTCCCTGAAGCTTTCTTT. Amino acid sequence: CASSPRDVPEAFF.

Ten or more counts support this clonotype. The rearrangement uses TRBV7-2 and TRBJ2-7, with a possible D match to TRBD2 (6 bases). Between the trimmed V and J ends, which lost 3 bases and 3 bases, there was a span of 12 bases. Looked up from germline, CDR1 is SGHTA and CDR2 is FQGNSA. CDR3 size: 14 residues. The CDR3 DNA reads TGTGCCAGCAGCTTCGGCGGGGACCTCTACGAGCAGTACTTC. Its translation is CASSFGGDLYEQYF.

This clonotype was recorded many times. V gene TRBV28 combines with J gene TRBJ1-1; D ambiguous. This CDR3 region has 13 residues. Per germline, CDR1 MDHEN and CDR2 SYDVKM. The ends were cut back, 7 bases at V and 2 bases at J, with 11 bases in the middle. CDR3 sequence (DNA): TGTGCCAGCAAAGGAATCGATAACACTGAAGCTTTCTTT. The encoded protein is CASKGIDNTEAFF.

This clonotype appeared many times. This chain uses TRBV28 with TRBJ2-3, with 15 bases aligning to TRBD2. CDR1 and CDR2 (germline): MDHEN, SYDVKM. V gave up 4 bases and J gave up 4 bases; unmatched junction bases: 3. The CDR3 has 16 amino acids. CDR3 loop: CASSSGLAGGPDTQYF. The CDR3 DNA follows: TGTGCCAGCAGTTCCGGACTAGCGGGGGGGCCAGATACGCAGTATTTT.

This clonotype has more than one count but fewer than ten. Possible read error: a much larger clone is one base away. The CDR3 DNA reads TGTGCCACCAGTGCAGGGAGGGACACTGAAGCTTTCTTT. This gives the protein CATSAGRDTEAFF. V usage is TRBV24-1 and J usage is TRBJ1-1; D may be TRBD1 (5 bases). The V gene's germline CDR1 is KGHDR and CDR2 SFDVKD. The V and J ends lost 5 bases and 3 bases respectively, with 9 bases between them. This CDR3 comprises 13 residues.

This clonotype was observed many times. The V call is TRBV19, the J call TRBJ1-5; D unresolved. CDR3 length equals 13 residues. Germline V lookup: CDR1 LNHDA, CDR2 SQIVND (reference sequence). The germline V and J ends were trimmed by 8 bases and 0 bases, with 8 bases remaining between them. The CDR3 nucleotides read TGTGCCAGTGGAGGGTTTAGCAATCAGCCCCAGCATTTT. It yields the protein CASGGFSNQPQHF.

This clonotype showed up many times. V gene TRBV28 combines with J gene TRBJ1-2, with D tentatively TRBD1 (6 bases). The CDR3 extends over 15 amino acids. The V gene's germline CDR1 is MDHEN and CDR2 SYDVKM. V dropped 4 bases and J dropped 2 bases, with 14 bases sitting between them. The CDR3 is CASSSQGRGNYGYTF. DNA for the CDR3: TGTGCCAGCAGTTCACAGGGAAGAGGGAACTATGGCTACACCTTC.

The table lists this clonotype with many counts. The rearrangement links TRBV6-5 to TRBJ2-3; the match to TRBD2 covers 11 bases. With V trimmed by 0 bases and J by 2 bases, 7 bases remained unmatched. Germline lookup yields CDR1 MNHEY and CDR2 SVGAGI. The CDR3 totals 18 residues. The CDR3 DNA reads TGTGCCAGCAGTTACTCCGTCCCTAGCGGGGGGATCACAGATACGCAGTATTTT. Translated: CASSYSVPSGGITDTQYF.

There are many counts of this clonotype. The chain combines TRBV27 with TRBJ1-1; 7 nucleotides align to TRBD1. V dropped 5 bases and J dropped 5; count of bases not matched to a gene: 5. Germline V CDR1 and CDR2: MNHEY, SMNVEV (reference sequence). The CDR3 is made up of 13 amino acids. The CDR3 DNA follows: TGTGCCAGCAGTCGGAACAGGGGAACTGAAGCTTTCTTT. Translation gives CASSRNRGTEAFF.

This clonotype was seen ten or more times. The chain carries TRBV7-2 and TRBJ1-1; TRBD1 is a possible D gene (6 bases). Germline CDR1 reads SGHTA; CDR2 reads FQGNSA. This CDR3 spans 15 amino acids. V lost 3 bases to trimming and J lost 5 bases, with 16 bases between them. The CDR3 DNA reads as TGTGCCAGCAGCTTGGCGGGGGGCGATTTGACTGAAGCTTTCTTT. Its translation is CASSLAGGDLTEAFF. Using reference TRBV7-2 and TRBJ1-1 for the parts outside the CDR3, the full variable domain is GAGVSQSPSNKVTEKGKDVELRCDPISGHTALYWYRQSLGQGLEFLIYFQGNSAPDKSGLPSDRFSAERTGGSVSTLTIQRTQQEDSAVYLCASSLAGGDLTEAFFGQGTRLTVV.

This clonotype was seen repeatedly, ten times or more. The chain's CDR3 is CASSQDPQGHSGNTIYF. CDR3 sequence (DNA): TGCGCCAGCAGCCAAGACCCCCAGGGGCACTCTGGAAACACCATATATTTT. The chain employs TRBV4-1 and TRBJ1-3, with D maybe TRBD1 (6 bases). There are 17 residues in the CDR3. With 0 bases removed from V and 0 bases from J, the gap between germline ends came to 12 bases. Looked up from germline, CDR1 is MGHRA and CDR2 is YSYEKL.

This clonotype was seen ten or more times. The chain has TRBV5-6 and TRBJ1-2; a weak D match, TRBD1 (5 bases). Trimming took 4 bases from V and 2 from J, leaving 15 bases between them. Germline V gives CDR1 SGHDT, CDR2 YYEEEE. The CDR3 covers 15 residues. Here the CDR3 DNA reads TGTGCCAGCAGCCCCGGGGGGGTCCCAAACTATGGCTACACCTTC. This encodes CASSPGGVPNYGYTF.

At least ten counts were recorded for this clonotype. The CDR3: CASSYPASSGANVLTF. The CDR3 DNA reads as TGTGCCAGCAGTTACCCCGCGAGCTCTGGGGCCAACGTCCTGACTTTC. V is TRBV6-6 and J is TRBJ2-6; no clear D. Trimming removed 2 bases at V and 0 bases at J, with 8 bases between. The CDR3 consists of 16 residues. Per germline, CDR1 MNHNY and CDR2 SVGAGI (reference sequence).

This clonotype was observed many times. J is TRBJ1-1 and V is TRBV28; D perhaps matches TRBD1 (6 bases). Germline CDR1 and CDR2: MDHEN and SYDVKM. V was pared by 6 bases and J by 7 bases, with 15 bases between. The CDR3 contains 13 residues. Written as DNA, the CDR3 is TGTGCCAGCAGAAACAGGCAGGGGAATGAAGCTTTCTTT. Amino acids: CASRNRQGNEAFF.

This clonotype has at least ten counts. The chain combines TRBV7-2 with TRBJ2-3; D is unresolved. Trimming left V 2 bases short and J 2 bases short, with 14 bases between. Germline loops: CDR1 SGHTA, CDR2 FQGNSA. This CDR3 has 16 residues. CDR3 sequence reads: CASSLFGYPDTDTQYF. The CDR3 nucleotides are TGTGCCAGCAGCTTATTCGGCTACCCGGACACAGATACGCAGTATTTT.

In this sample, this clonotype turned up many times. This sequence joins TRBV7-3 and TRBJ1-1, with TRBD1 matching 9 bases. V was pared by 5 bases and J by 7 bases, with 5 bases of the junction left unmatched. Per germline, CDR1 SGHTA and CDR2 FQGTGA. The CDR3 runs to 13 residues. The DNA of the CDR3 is TGTGCCAGCAGCCTACGGACAGGGGTTGAAGCTTTCTTT. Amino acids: CASSLRTGVEAFF.

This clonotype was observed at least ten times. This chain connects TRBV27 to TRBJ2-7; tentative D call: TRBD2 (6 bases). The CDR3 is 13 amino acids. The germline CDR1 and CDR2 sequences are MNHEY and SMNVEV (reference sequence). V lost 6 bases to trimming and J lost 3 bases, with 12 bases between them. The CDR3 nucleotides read TGTGCCAGCAGGGGGAAGACTAGCTACGAGCAGTACTTC. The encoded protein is CASRGKTSYEQYF.

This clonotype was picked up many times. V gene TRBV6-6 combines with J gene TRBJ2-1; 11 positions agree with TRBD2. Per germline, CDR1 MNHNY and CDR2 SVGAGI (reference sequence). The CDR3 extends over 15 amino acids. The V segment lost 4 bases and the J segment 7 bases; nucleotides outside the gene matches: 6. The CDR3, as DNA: TGTGCCAGCAGTTCCTTACTAGCGGGGGCAAATGAGCAGTTCTTC. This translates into CASSSLLAGANEQFF.

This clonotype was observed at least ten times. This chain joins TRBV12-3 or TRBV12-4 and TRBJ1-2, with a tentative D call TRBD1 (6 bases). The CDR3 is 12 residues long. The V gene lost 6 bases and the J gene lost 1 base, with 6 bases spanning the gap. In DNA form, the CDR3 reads TGTGCCAGCAGGGACAGTAACTATGGCTACACCTTC. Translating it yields CASRDSNYGYTF.

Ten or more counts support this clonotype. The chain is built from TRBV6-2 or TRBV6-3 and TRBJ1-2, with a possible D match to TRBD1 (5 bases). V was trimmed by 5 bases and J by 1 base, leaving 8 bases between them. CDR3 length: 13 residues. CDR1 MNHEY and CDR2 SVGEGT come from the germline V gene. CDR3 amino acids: CASSTTVNYGYTF. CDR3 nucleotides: TGTGCCAGCAGTACGACAGTTAACTATGGCTACACCTTC.

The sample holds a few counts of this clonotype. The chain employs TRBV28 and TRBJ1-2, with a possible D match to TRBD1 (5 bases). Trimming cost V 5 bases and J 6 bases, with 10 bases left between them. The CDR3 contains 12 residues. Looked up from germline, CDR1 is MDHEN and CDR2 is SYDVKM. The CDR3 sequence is CASSNQGHGYTF. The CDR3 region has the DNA TGTGCCAGCAGTAACCAGGGCCATGGCTACACCTTC.